The 31 T cell receptor beta chains presented below share a single source sample, sequenced in a study of CD8 T cells in Susac syndrome. RNA amounts of roughly 0.5 to 1 ug underwent reverse transcription with random hexamers. TCRdb re-analysed the immunoSEQ multiplex PCR reads in MiXCR, keeping a single row per CDR3 protein. In the table there are more than 100,000 distinct CDR3 sequences, over 80% of which are singletons. Sequenced sample: CD8+ T cells from PBMCs. These receptors all come from a human donor with multiple sclerosis.

This clonotype was counted a few times. The rearrangement links TRBV27 to TRBJ2-2; D not certain. Germline loops: CDR1 MNHEY, CDR2 SMNVEV (reference sequence). The CDR3 extends over 14 amino acids. V gave up 3 bases and J gave up 2 bases, with 7 bases separating them. Written as DNA, the CDR3 is TGTGCCAGCAGTTTCTCCAGAAACACCGGGGAGCTGTTTTTT. Encoded protein: CASSFSRNTGELFF.

The chain recombines TRBV11-2 with TRBJ2-5, with D perhaps matching TRBD1 or TRBD2 (5 bases each). The germline V gene encodes CDR1 SGHAT and CDR2 FQNNGV. The CDR3 runs 16 residues. V was shortened by 5 bases and J by 5 bases, with 21 bases between the two germline ends. The CDR3 sequence: CASSNLDLGEWETQYF. DNA for the CDR3: TGTGCCAGCAGCAATCTCGACCTAGGGGAGTGGGAGACCCAGTACTTC.

This clonotype was observed a handful of times. The CDR3 DNA is TGCGCCAGCAGTCAAGGGCTCTATGGCTACACCTTC. It encodes CASSQGLYGYTF. J is TRBJ1-2 and V is TRBV23-1; no firm D call. TRBV23-1 is assigned to the ORF class and has an uncertain function. The CDR3 is made up of 12 amino acids. V was trimmed by 2 bases and J by 4 bases, leaving 5 bases between them.

The genes are TRBV15 and TRBJ2-1, with 8 bases lining up with TRBD2. Germline trimming cut 2 bases from V and 2 bases from J; bases unmatched to any gene: 5. The CDR3 extends over 16 amino acids. Germline CDR1 reads LNHNV; CDR2 reads YYDKDF (reference sequence). The CDR3 here is CATSRSGRTTYNEQFF. The CDR3 DNA sequence: TGTGCCACCAGCAGAAGCGGGAGAACTACCTACAATGAGCAGTTCTTC. Filled out from reference TRBV15 and TRBJ2-1, the complete variable domain reads DAMVIQNPRYQVTQFGKPVTLSCSQTLNHNVMYWYQQKSSQAPKLLFHYYDKDFNNEADTPDNFQSRRPNTSFCFLDIRSPGLGDTAMYLCATSRSGRTTYNEQFFGPGTRLTVL.

The chain recombines TRBV7-2 with TRBJ2-1; D is undetermined. Trimming shortened V by 1 base and J by 2 bases, and 12 bases separated the two germline ends. Per germline, CDR1 SGHTA and CDR2 FQGNSA. The CDR3 spans 16 residues. DNA of the CDR3: TGTGCCAGCAGCTTAGTTGGCGGCTTTCCCTACAATGAGCAGTTCTTC. Its protein is CASSLVGGFPYNEQFF. Together with reference TRBV7-2 and TRBJ2-1, the CDR3 gives the full variable domain: GAGVSQSPSNKVTEKGKDVELRCDPISGHTALYWYRQSLGQGLEFLIYFQGNSAPDKSGLPSDRFSAERTGGSVSTLTIQRTQQEDSAVYLCASSLVGGFPYNEQFFGPGTRLTVL.

The genes are TRBV5-4 and TRBJ2-3; 8 nucleotides align to TRBD2. The length of the CDR3 is 17 residues. Germline V gene lookup returns CDR1 SGHNT and CDR2 YYREEE (reference sequence). V gave up 0 bases and J gave up 4 bases; unmatched junction bases: 10. This CDR3 reads CASSLEQASGLSDTQYF. Here the CDR3 DNA reads TGTGCCAGCAGCTTGGAGCAGGCTAGCGGGTTATCAGATACGCAGTATTTT.

V is TRBV29-1 and J is TRBJ1-2; D is ambiguous. CDR3 length: 12 amino acids. Trimming left V 4 bases short and J 13 bases short, with 19 bases between. In germline, CDR1 is SQVTM, CDR2 ANQGSEA. CDR3 nucleotides: TGCAGCGTTGTGGCTTCTAGCTCTTGGCGCACCTTC. Encoded protein: CSVVASSSWRTF.

The gene calls are TRBV7-9 and TRBJ1-4, with unresolved D. The CDR3 is 13 residues long. The V gene's germline CDR1 is SEHNR and CDR2 FQNEAQ (reference sequence). The V end lost 6 bases, the J end lost 8 bases, and 13 bases lay between the germline ends. The CDR3 nucleotides are TGTGCCAGCAGTCCTCGGTCGGAGGAAAAACTGTTTTTT. It translates to CASSPRSEEKLFF.

The CDR3 spells CASSYRQNPTYEQYF. The DNA for the CDR3 is TGTGCCAGCAGCTACCGACAGAATCCTACCTACGAGCAGTACTTC. V and J are TRBV5-6 and TRBJ2-7; tentative D call: TRBD1 (5 bases). Trimming pared 3 bases from V and 2 bases from J, leaving 15 bases between. This CDR3 is 15 amino acids long. The germline CDR1 and CDR2 sequences are SGHDT and YYEEEE.

The V call is TRBV9, the J call TRBJ1-5; D not certain. The V end was cut by 6 bases, the J end by 8 bases, with 15 bases between. Per germline, CDR1 SGDLS and CDR2 YYNGEE. The CDR3 loop spans 13 amino acids. The CDR3 region has the DNA TGTGCCAGCACCGGGGTGCCGGGAGAGCCCCAGCATTTT. The encoded protein is CASTGVPGEPQHF.

This clonotype was seen a few times. This chain joins TRBV7-9 and TRBJ2-3, with D possibly being TRBD2 (6 bases). This CDR3 is built from 13 residues. V was cut by 5 bases and J by 5 bases, with 11 bases left in between. CDR1 SEHNR and CDR2 FQNEAQ come from the germline V gene (reference sequence). The CDR3 nucleotides are TGTGCCAGCAGCGGGAGACTAGAAGATACGCAGTATTTT. Translation: CASSGRLEDTQYF. Supplemented by reference TRBV7-9 and TRBJ2-3, the full variable domain reads DTGVSQNPRHKITKRGQNVTFRCDPISEHNRLYWYRQTLGQGPEFLTYFQNEAQLEKSRLLSDRFSAERPKGSFSTLEIQRTEQGDSAMYLCASSGRLEDTQYFGPGTRLTVL.

The CDR3 is CASSLGLGEAQYF. The CDR3 DNA is TGTGCCAGCAGCTTGGGGTTGGGGGAAGCGCAGTATTTT. The V and J genes are TRBV5-4 and TRBJ2-3; D is tentatively TRBD1 or TRBD2 (5 bases each). V was cut by 0 bases and J by 10 bases, with 12 bases left in between. This CDR3 has 13 amino acids. Germline CDR1 is SGHNT and CDR2 is YYREEE (reference sequence).

This rearrangement joins TRBV27 to TRBJ2-1, with D hard to call. V lost 6 bases to trimming and J lost 2 bases, with 8 bases between them. This CDR3 has 13 residues. The V gene's germline CDR1 is MNHEY and CDR2 SMNVEV (reference sequence). CDR3 sequence reads: CASSLVPYNEQFF. The DNA of the CDR3 is TGTGCCAGCAGCTTAGTTCCCTACAATGAGCAGTTCTTC.

CDR3: CASSVGRSSYEQYV. CDR3 nucleotides: TGTGCCAGCAGCGTAGGACGGAGCTCCTACGAGCAGTACGTC. V and J are TRBV9 and TRBJ2-7; no clear D gene. This CDR3 contains 14 residues. Germline CDR1 and CDR2: SGDLS and YYNGEE. Trimming took off 0 bases at V and 0 bases at J, with 7 bases between the two ends.

The chain couples TRBV9 to TRBJ2-2, with a tentative D call TRBD1 (6 bases). Germline V gene lookup returns CDR1 SGDLS and CDR2 YYNGEE. The CDR3 length is 18 residues. V was cut by 2 bases and J by 1 base, with 18 bases left in between. Here the CDR3 DNA reads TGTGCCAGCAGCGTTTATTTTGGAGGACAGAAGAACACCGGGGAGCTGTTTTTT. Protein: CASSVYFGGQKNTGELFF. The full variable domain, its missing parts supplied by reference TRBV9 and TRBJ2-2, is DSGVTQTPKHLITATGQRVTLRCSPRSGDLSVYWYQQSLDQGLQFLIQYYNGEERAKGNILERFSAQQFPDLHSELNLSSLELGDSALYFCASSVYFGGQKNTGELFFGEGSRLTVL.

In this sample, this clonotype turned up once. The rearrangement joins TRBV19 to TRBJ1-1; 9 nucleotides agree with TRBD1. The germline CDR1 and CDR2 sequences are LNHDA and SQIVND (reference sequence). J gave up 7 bases and V 4 bases, and 10 bases lay outside the gene matches. This CDR3 is built from 15 residues. Written as DNA, the CDR3 is TGTGCCAGTAGTAGCCGACAGGGGGGCGACATTGAAGCTTTCTTT. This codes for CASSSRQGGDIEAFF.

The chain combines TRBV28 with TRBJ2-1; 7 bases line up with TRBD1. V was clipped by 4 bases and J by 6 bases; unmatched bases: 6. CDR3 length: 14 amino acids. Germline CDR1 reads MDHEN; CDR2 reads SYDVKM. The CDR3 is CASSSSDRSNEQFF. The CDR3 DNA is TGTGCCAGCAGTTCCTCGGACAGGAGCAATGAGCAGTTCTTC.

This chain uses TRBV11-2 with TRBJ2-3; the D is unclear. V lost 5 bases to trimming and J lost 0 bases, with 18 bases between them. Per germline, CDR1 SGHAT and CDR2 FQNNGV. The CDR3 extends over 17 amino acids. This CDR3 reads CASSHHLKGSSTDTQYF. DNA of the CDR3: TGTGCCAGCAGCCATCATCTTAAGGGTTCTAGCACAGATACGCAGTATTTT.

The table lists this clonotype with a few counts. The gene calls are TRBV3-1 and TRBJ2-2; TRBD2 agrees at 8 bases. CDR1 LGHDT and CDR2 YNNKEL come from the germline V gene (reference sequence). The CDR3 extends over 15 amino acids. V gave up 1 base and J gave up 4 bases; unmatched junction bases: 2. CDR3 sequence reads: CASSQVGGGTGELFF. For the CDR3, the DNA is TGTGCCAGCAGCCAAGTCGGGGGGGGCACCGGGGAGCTGTTTTTT.

Only one count was recorded for this clonotype. The rearrangement uses TRBV4-2 and TRBJ1-1; 12 bases agree with TRBD1. CDR3 length equals 15 residues. J lost 5 bases, V lost 3 bases, and 4 bases had no gene match. In germline, CDR1 is LGHNA, CDR2 YNFKEQ. CDR3 sequence (DNA): TGTGCCAGCAGCCAGGGACAGGGGGCTGGGACTGAAGCTTTCTTT. Protein sequence: CASSQGQGAGTEAFF.

In DNA, the CDR3 is TGTGCCAGCCAGGTTGAGGGGATGGGTTACGATGAGCAGTTCTTC. Translation: CASQVEGMGYDEQFF. The genes are TRBV6-2 or TRBV6-3 and TRBJ2-1; D assignment may be TRBD1 or TRBD2 (5 bases each). Trimming stripped 8 bases from V and 8 bases from J, with 22 bases between. This CDR3 spans 15 amino acids. Germline V CDR1 and CDR2: MNHEY, SVGEGT.

V is TRBV20-1 and J is TRBJ1-1; D possibly corresponds to TRBD1 (5 bases). The CDR3 length is 13 residues. In germline, CDR1 is DFQATT, CDR2 SNEGSKA (reference sequence). Trimming stripped 1 base from V and 0 bases from J, with 6 bases between. CDR3 bases: TGCAGTGCTAGAGGCAGGGTGAACACTGAAGCTTTCTTT. Its protein is CSARGRVNTEAFF.

This clonotype was recorded only once. The rearrangement uses TRBV3-1 and TRBJ2-1, with D perhaps matching TRBD1 or TRBD2 (5 bases each). V was trimmed by 8 bases and J by 9 bases, leaving 20 bases between them. The CDR3 sequence is 14 residues long. Germline CDR1 reads LGHDT; CDR2 reads YNNKEL (reference sequence). CDR3 residues: CASRDLGLRGEQFF. As DNA, the CDR3 is TGTGCCAGCCGGGATCTGGGGTTGAGGGGTGAGCAGTTCTTC.

CDR3 DNA sequence: TGCGCCAGCAGCCAAGATCCAGGACTAGCGGTAAACAATGAGCAGTTCTTC. This gives the protein CASSQDPGLAVNNEQFF. The chain couples TRBV4-1 to TRBJ2-1; 10 bases line up with TRBD2. V lost 0 bases to trimming and J lost 5 bases; unmatched junction nucleotides: 7. The germline CDR1 and CDR2 sequences are MGHRA and YSYEKL. The CDR3 is 17 residues long.

This clonotype was detected a few times. The chain employs TRBV7-8 and TRBJ2-7, with D uncertain. CDR1 and CDR2 (germline): SGHVS, FQNEAQ. V was trimmed by 2 bases and J by 7 bases, leaving 9 bases between them. There are 12 residues in the CDR3. The CDR3 sequence is CASSLRFGEQYF. For the CDR3, the DNA is TGTGCCAGCAGCTTAAGGTTCGGAGAGCAGTACTTC.

In its sample, this clonotype was seen a few times. This rearrangement joins TRBV6-2 or TRBV6-3 to TRBJ2-2; 7 nucleotides agree with TRBD2. The germline V gene encodes CDR1 MNHEY and CDR2 SVGEGT. The trim removed 0 bases at V and 6 bases at J, leaving 10 bases unmatched. The CDR3 loop spans 17 amino acids. The CDR3 protein is CASSYSALTSSAGELFF. In nucleotides, the CDR3 is TGTGCCAGCAGTTACTCCGCCCTGACTAGCTCGGCCGGGGAGCTGTTTTTT.

The chain is built from TRBV24-1 and TRBJ2-1, with unresolved D. CDR1 and CDR2 (germline): KGHDR, SFDVKD. The CDR3 is made up of 12 amino acids. Trimming removed 3 bases at V and 9 bases at J, with 8 bases between. The CDR3 DNA reads as TGTGCCACCAGTGATGTAGTTGGTGAGCAGTTCTTC. Its protein product is CATSDVVGEQFF.

The chain recombines TRBV27 with TRBJ2-2; D is possibly TRBD1 (5 bases). Trimming left V 3 bases short and J 6 bases short, with 11 bases between. CDR1 and CDR2 (germline): MNHEY, SMNVEV (reference sequence). CDR3 size: 14 residues. The DNA of the CDR3 is TGTGCCAGCAGTTTCCTAGGACACTCCGGGGAGCTGTTTTTT. Translation: CASSFLGHSGELFF.

This chain uses TRBV4-1 with TRBJ2-6; no clear D. This CDR3 has 23 amino acids. CDR1 and CDR2 (germline): MGHRA, YSYEKL. V was pared by 0 bases and J by 0 bases, with 27 bases between. CDR3 sequence (DNA): TGCGCCAGCAGCCAAGATAGGCGTTCTTGGGCCTTCTTAGACCGCTCTGGGGCCAACGTCCTGACTTTC. Residues: CASSQDRRSWAFLDRSGANVLTF.

The chain recombines TRBV11-3 with TRBJ2-1, with 7 bases aligning to TRBD2. Germline CDR1 reads SGHNT; CDR2 reads YENEEA. V shed 5 bases and J 7 bases; nucleotides not matched to a gene: 5. The CDR3 contains 13 residues. The CDR3 reads CASSQTAGNEQFF. CDR3 DNA: TGTGCCAGCAGCCAAACAGCGGGAAATGAGCAGTTCTTC.

The chain is built from TRBV5-1 and TRBJ1-3; D call uncertain. This CDR3 comprises 15 residues. Germline lookup yields CDR1 SGHRS and CDR2 YFSETQ. The ends were cut back, 0 bases at V and 1 base at J, with 8 bases in the middle. CDR3 loop: CASSLVEGSGNTIYF. The CDR3 DNA sequence: TGCGCCAGCAGCTTGGTGGAGGGATCTGGAAACACCATATATTTT. The variable domain in full, with the rest retrieved from reference TRBV5-1 and TRBJ1-3, is KAGVTQTPRYLIKTRGQQVTLSCSPISGHRSVSWYQQTPGQGLQFLFEYFSETQRNKGNFPGRFSGRQFSNSRSEMNVSTLELGDSALYLCASSLVEGSGNTIYFGEGSWLTVV.